This T cell receptor (beta chain) was recorded in a study of cytomegalovirus exposure and HLA in healthy donors. As regards this clone: Its antigen remains unknown.

Both 60 Vbeta primers and 13 Jbeta primers went into the PCR. TCRdb keeps only in-frame clones here, not all; method: immunoSEQ multiplex PCR. The sample lists about 130,000 clones; around two thirds were seen once. Study-wide findings and caveats: With later analysis, a missense DCLRE1C variant became linked to TCR beta V- and J-gene trimming. Rarity characterized most TCR sequences, yet some public TCRs appeared in many donors.

Germline V CDR1 and CDR2: SGHDT, YYEEEE. CDR3 length equals 14 residues. This TCR derives from a human donor in good health. The chain employs TRBV5-6 and TRBJ2-5, with 7 positions matching TRBD1. The DNA end lines up better with TRBJ2-7; the J call may be wrong. Input material: PBMCs. The CDR3: CASSFGTVLYEQYF. The CDR3 coding sequence is TGTGCCAGCAGCTTCGGGACAGTCCTTTACGAGCAGTACTTC.